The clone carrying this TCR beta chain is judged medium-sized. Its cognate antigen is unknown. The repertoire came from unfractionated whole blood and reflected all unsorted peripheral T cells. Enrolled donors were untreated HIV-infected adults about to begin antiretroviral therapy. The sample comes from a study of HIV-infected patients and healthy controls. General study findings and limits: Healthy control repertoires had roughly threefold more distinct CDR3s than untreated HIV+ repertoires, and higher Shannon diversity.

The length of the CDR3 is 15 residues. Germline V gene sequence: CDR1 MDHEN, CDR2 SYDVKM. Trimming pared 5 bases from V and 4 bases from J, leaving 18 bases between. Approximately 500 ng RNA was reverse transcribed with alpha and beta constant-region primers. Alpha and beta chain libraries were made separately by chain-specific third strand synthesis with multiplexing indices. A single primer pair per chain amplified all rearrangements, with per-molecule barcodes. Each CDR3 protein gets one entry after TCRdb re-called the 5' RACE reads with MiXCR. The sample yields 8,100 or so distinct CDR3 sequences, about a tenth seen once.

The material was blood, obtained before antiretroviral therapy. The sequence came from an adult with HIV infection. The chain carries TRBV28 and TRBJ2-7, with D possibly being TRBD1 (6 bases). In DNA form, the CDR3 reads TGTGCCAGCAGTACTCCACAGGGAAATCTGTACGAGCAGTACTTC. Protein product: CASSTPQGNLYEQYF.